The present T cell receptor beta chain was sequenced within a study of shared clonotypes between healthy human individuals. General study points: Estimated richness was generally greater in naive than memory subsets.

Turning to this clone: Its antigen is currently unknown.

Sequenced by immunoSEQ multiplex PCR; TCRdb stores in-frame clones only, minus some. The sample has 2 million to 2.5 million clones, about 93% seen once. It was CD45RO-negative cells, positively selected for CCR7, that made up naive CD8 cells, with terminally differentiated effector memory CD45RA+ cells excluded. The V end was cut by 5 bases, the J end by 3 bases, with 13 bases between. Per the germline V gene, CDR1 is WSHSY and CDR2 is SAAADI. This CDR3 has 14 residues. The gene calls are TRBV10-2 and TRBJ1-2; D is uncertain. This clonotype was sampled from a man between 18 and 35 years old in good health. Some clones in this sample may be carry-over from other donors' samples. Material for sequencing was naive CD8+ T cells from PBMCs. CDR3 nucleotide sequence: TGCGCCAGCAGTCAGGAGAACAGTCACTATGGCTACACCTTC. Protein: CASSQENSHYGYTF.